This is a list of T cell receptor beta chains from one sample in a study of beta chain features in type 1 diabetes. Libraries were prepared by immunoSEQ multiplex PCR; TCRdb keeps only in-frame clonotypes and omits some of them. This sample has 300,000 to 400,000 clones, with less than 10% found just once. Specimen: central memory CD4+ T cells from blood. The source is a woman aged 18-30 years in good health. CDR3s include the opening cysteine and the closing phenylalanine or tryptophan.

V,J,CDR3
TRBV4-2,TRBJ2-2,CASSSLSGRSGTGELFF
TRBV5-1,TRBJ2-5,CASSPEVGEQETQYF
TRBV6-5,TRBJ2-1,CASSTRGEQFF
TRBV7-3,TRBJ2-1,CASSLMLGGDSNEQFF
TRBV6-5,TRBJ2-7,CASSYSWEVTYEQYF
TRBV7-2,TRBJ2-2,CASSGGTAGNTGELFF
TRBV2,TRBJ2-3,CASSPNPITQYF
TRBV7-9,TRBJ1-1,CASSLVTSEAFF
TRBV7-2,TRBJ2-7,CASSLDANRYQSEQYF
TRBV18,TRBJ2-3,CASSITPGQGSTDTQYF
TRBV27,TRBJ2-7,CATGTNYEQYF
TRBV6-1,TRBJ2-7,CASSEMGQRDYEQYF
TRBV7-9,TRBJ2-2,CASSFSSVNTGELFF
TRBV28,TRBJ1-5,CASSRVPPQHF
TRBV5-5,TRBJ1-2,CASSPGDGTGRFYTF
TRBV11-2,TRBJ2-6,CASSLGWRQGVSGANVLTF
TRBV6-1,TRBJ2-3,CASPLAGPSTDTQYF
TRBV2,TRBJ1-1,CASSENNFPGEAFF